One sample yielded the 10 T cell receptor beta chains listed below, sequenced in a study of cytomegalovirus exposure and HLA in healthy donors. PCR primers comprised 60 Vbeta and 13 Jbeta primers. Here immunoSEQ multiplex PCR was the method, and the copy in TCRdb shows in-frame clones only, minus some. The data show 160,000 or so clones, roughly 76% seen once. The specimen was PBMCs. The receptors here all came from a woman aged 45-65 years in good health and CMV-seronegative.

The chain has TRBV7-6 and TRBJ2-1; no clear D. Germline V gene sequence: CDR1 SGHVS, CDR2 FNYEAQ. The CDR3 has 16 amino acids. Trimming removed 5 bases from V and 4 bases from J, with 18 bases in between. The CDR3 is CASSPKAGFGYNEQFF. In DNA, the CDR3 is TGTGCCAGCAGCCCTAAGGCCGGGTTTGGGTACAATGAGCAGTTCTTC.

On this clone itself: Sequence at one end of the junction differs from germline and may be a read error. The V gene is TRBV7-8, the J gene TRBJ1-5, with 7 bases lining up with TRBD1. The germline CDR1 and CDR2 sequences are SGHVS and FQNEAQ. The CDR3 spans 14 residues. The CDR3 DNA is TGTGCCAGCAGCTCCAGGACAGGCAACCAGCCCCAGCATTTT. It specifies CASSSRTGNQPQHF.

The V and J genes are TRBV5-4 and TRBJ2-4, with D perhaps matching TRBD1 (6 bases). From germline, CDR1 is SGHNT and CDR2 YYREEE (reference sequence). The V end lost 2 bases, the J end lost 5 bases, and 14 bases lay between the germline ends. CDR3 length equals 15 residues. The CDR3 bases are TGTGCCAGCAGCTTCCTAGGGGGTCTTGAAAACATTCAGTACTTC. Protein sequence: CASSFLGGLENIQYF.

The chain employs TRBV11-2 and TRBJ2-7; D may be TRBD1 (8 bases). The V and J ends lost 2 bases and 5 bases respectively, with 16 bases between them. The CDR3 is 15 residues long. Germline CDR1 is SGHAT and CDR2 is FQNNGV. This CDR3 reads CASSLRGGTGHEQYF. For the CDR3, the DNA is TGTGCCAGCAGCTTAAGGGGGGGGACAGGTCACGAGCAGTACTTC.

The CDR3 loop is CASQTGSGNQPQHF. The CDR3 nucleotides are TGTGCCAGTCAAACAGGGTCAGGCAATCAGCCCCAGCATTTT. The chain combines TRBV2 with TRBJ1-5, with a possible D match to TRBD1 (6 bases). CDR1 is SNHLY, CDR2 FYNNEI, per germline. Trimming cost V 9 bases and J 2 bases, with 14 bases left between them. CDR3 size: 14 residues.

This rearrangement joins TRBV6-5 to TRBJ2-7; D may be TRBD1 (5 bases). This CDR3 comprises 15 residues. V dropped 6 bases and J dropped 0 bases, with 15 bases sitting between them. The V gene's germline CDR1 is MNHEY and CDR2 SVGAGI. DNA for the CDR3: TGTGCCAGCAGGCAACAGGAGTACCTCTCCTACGAGCAGTACTTC. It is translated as CASRQQEYLSYEQYF.

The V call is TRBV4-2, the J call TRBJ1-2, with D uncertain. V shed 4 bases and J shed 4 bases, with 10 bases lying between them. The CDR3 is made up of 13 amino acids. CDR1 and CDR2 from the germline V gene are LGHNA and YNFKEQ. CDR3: CASSPTPLYGYTF. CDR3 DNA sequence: TGTGCCAGCAGCCCAACTCCTCTCTATGGCTACACCTTC.

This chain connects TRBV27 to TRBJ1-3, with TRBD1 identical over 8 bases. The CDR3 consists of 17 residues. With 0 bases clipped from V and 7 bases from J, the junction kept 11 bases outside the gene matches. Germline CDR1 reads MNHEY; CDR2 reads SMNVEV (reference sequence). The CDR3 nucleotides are TGTGCCAGCAGTTTATCCCCCCTGACAGGGGCGAAGAACACCATATATTTT. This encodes CASSLSPLTGAKNTIYF.

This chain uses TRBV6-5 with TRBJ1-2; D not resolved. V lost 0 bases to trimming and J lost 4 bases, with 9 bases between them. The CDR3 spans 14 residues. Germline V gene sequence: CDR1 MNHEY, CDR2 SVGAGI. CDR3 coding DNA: TGTGCCAGCAGTTACTCGCGCGGCAGCTATGGCTACACCTTC. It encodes CASSYSRGSYGYTF.

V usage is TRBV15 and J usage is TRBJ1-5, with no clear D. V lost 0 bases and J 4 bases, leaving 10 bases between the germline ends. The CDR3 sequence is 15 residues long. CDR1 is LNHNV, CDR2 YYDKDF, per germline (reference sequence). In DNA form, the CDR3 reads TGTGCCACCAGCAGAGATCGGGGAGATAATCAGCCCCAGCATTTT. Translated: CATSRDRGDNQPQHF.